Described below is a single TCR beta chain sequence and its context. This CDR3 has 13 residues. Germline V gene lookup returns CDR1 MNHEY and CDR2 SVGAGI. V lost 5 bases, J lost 12 bases, and 16 bases lay in between. This record belongs to a study of shared clonotypes between healthy human individuals. About the research overall: Serving as donors were a couple of women and three men, whose ages spanned 18 to 49.

CD45RO-negative, CCR7-positively selected cells formed the naive CD8 fraction, excluding terminally differentiated effector memory CD45RA+ cells. Deep-level running was used for the assay. TCRdb keeps only in-frame clones here, not all; method: immunoSEQ multiplex PCR. The table records about 2.2 million clones, approximately 92% of them present only once. This chain uses TRBV6-5 with TRBJ1-4; the D is unclear. The TCR comes from a man aged 18-30 years in good health. Some clones in this sample may be carry-over from other donors' samples. Sequenced input: naive CD8+ T cells from PBMCs. CDR3 sequence: CASSPRPPGELFF. The CDR3 coding sequence is TGTGCCAGCAGTCCAAGGCCCCCCGGGGAACTGTTTTTT.